A selection of T cell receptor beta chains follows, all from one sample in a study of T cell responses to AZD1222 COVID-19 vaccine. Clones were read by immunoSEQ multiplex PCR, and TCRdb kept only the in-frame ones, dropping some. The sample records roughly 150,000 clones, 80% to 90% being singletons. The sequencing used peripheral blood, collected on day 0 of AZD1222 vaccination. These receptors all stem from an adult in good health. CDR3s include the opening cysteine and the closing phenylalanine or tryptophan. A D gene is named only where the DNA matches it firmly. A clone size is listed for some rows: how often the clone was seen (once, few, many), or a class if it is expanded.

j_gene: TRBJ1-1
abundance: NA
d_gene: NA
v_gene: TRBV29-1
CDR3aa: CSVGPNTEAFF
CDR3nt: TGCAGCGTTGGGCCAAACACTGAAGCTTTCTTT

j_gene: TRBJ1-4
abundance: NA
d_gene: NA
v_gene: TRBV6-5
CDR3aa: CASSYSRQGSNEKLFF
CDR3nt: TGTGCCAGCAGTTATTCCCGCCAGGGGAGTAATGAAAAACTGTTTTTT

j_gene: TRBJ2-3
abundance: NA
d_gene: NA
v_gene: TRBV12-5
CDR3aa: CASGLGSHTQYF
CDR3nt: TGTGCTAGTGGTTTGGGTAGTCATACGCAGTATTTT

j_gene: TRBJ2-3
abundance: NA
d_gene: TRBD2
v_gene: TRBV5-1
CDR3aa: CASSLSGLAGGVADTQYF
CDR3nt: TGCGCCAGCAGCTTGAGCGGACTAGCGGGGGGTGTGGCAGATACGCAGTATTTT

j_gene: TRBJ2-2
abundance: few
d_gene: TRBD1
v_gene: TRBV7-9
CDR3aa: CASSYPTGETAGELFF
CDR3nt: TGTGCCAGCAGCTACCCGACAGGGGAAACCGCCGGGGAGCTGTTTTTT

j_gene: TRBJ1-2
abundance: NA
d_gene: NA
v_gene: TRBV7-2
CDR3aa: CASSLQGGNYGYTF
CDR3nt: TGTGCCAGCAGCTTACAGGGAGGAAACTATGGCTACACCTTC

j_gene: TRBJ1-6
abundance: NA
d_gene: TRBD1
v_gene: TRBV7-2
CDR3aa: CASRKTGASSYNSPLHF
CDR3nt: TGTGCCAGCAGAAAGACAGGGGCCAGCTCCTATAATTCACCCCTCCACTTT

j_gene: TRBJ2-1
abundance: NA
d_gene: TRBD2
v_gene: TRBV5-1
CDR3aa: CASSGIAGDTYNEQFF
CDR3nt: TGCGCCAGCAGCGGGATAGCGGGGGACACCTACAATGAGCAGTTCTTC

j_gene: TRBJ2-1
abundance: NA
d_gene: TRBD2
v_gene: TRBV7-9
CDR3aa: CASSPAGGAYNEQFF
CDR3nt: TGTGCCAGCAGCCCTGCCGGGGGGGCTTACAATGAGCAGTTCTTC

j_gene: TRBJ1-2
abundance: NA
d_gene: TRBD1
v_gene: TRBV4-1
CDR3aa: CASSQGSTGGRGYGYTF
CDR3nt: TGCGCCAGCAGCCAAGGGAGTACAGGGGGACGCGGCTATGGCTACACCTTC

j_gene: TRBJ2-5
abundance: NA
d_gene: TRBD1
v_gene: TRBV11-2
CDR3aa: CASSHGQGGYQETQYF
CDR3nt: TGTGCCAGCAGCCACGGACAGGGGGGGTACCAAGAGACCCAGTACTTC

j_gene: TRBJ2-5
abundance: NA
d_gene: TRBD1
v_gene: TRBV5-1
CDR3aa: CASSPGQRLGTQYF
CDR3nt: TGCGCCAGCAGCCCGGGACAGCGACTCGGGACCCAGTACTTC

j_gene: TRBJ2-6
abundance: NA
d_gene: NA
v_gene: TRBV19
CDR3aa: CASSIAGGRVGSGANVLTF
CDR3nt: TGTGCCAGTAGTATAGCTGGGGGGCGTGTTGGCTCTGGGGCCAACGTCCTGACTTTC

j_gene: TRBJ2-3
abundance: NA
d_gene: TRBD2
v_gene: TRBV7-3
CDR3aa: CASSRGTSANYDTQYF
CDR3nt: TGTGCCAGCAGCCGAGGGACTAGCGCAAACTATGATACGCAGTATTTT

j_gene: TRBJ1-6
abundance: NA
d_gene: TRBD1
v_gene: TRBV6-5
CDR3aa: CASSFWDRVNNSPLHF
CDR3nt: TGTGCCAGCAGTTTCTGGGACAGGGTCAATAATTCACCCCTCCACTTT

j_gene: TRBJ2-6
abundance: once
d_gene: NA
v_gene: TRBV7-3
CDR3aa: CASSVASGANVLTF
CDR3nt: TGTGCCAGCAGCGTTGCCTCTGGGGCCAACGTCCTGACTTTC

j_gene: TRBJ1-2
abundance: NA
d_gene: NA
v_gene: TRBV24-1
CDR3aa: CATSVPAANYGYTF
CDR3nt: TGTGCCACCAGTGTTCCAGCAGCTAACTATGGCTACACCTTC

j_gene: TRBJ1-5
abundance: NA
d_gene: TRBD1
v_gene: TRBV7-2
CDR3aa: CASSLAGQGEQPQHF
CDR3nt: TGTGCCAGCAGCTTAGCCGGACAGGGAGAGCAGCCCCAGCATTTT

j_gene: TRBJ2-1
abundance: NA
d_gene: TRBD2
v_gene: TRBV2
CDR3aa: CASSERSGGIYNEQFF
CDR3nt: TGTGCCAGCAGTGAACGGAGCGGGGGGATCTACAATGAGCAGTTCTTC

j_gene: TRBJ1-6
abundance: few
d_gene: NA
v_gene: TRBV3-1/TRBV3-2
CDR3aa: CASSHDSNSPLHF
CDR3nt: TGTGCCAGCAGCCATGACAGTAATTCACCCCTCCACTTT

j_gene: TRBJ1-3
abundance: NA
d_gene: NA
v_gene: TRBV2
CDR3aa: CASSVLTRVGNTIYF
CDR3nt: TGTGCCAGCAGTGTTTTAACCAGGGTTGGAAACACCATATATTTT

j_gene: TRBJ2-7
abundance: NA
d_gene: NA
v_gene: TRBV28
CDR3aa: CASSLVPGEAYEQYF
CDR3nt: TGTGCCAGCAGTTTAGTTCCAGGGGAAGCCTACGAGCAGTACTTC

j_gene: TRBJ2-7
abundance: NA
d_gene: TRBD2
v_gene: TRBV4-3
CDR3aa: CASSQGTSGGDTYEQYF
CDR3nt: TGCGCCAGCAGCCAGGGAACTAGCGGGGGGGATACCTACGAGCAGTACTTC

j_gene: TRBJ1-2
abundance: few
d_gene: NA
v_gene: TRBV6-5
CDR3aa: CASSAGLIYGYTF
CDR3nt: TGTGCCAGCAGCGCGGGACTGATCTATGGCTACACCTTC

j_gene: TRBJ1-4
abundance: NA
d_gene: TRBD1
v_gene: TRBV5-1
CDR3aa: CASSAWTGGRGTNEKLFF
CDR3nt: TGCGCCAGCAGCGCTTGGACAGGAGGGCGGGGCACTAATGAAAAACTGTTTTTT

j_gene: TRBJ2-3
abundance: few
d_gene: TRBD2
v_gene: TRBV6-1
CDR3aa: CASSETSGFGTDTQYF
CDR3nt: TGTGCCAGCAGTGAAACTAGCGGGTTTGGCACAGATACGCAGTATTTT

j_gene: TRBJ2-6
abundance: NA
d_gene: NA
v_gene: TRBV4-3
CDR3aa: CASSQGLSGANVLTF
CDR3nt: TGCGCCAGCAGCCAGGGACTCTCTGGGGCCAACGTCCTGACTTTC

j_gene: TRBJ1-2
abundance: NA
d_gene: NA
v_gene: TRBV27
CDR3aa: CASSSYQGGDGYTF
CDR3nt: TGTGCCAGCAGTTCATACCAGGGAGGGGACGGCTACACCTTC

j_gene: TRBJ2-3
abundance: NA
d_gene: NA
v_gene: TRBV9
CDR3aa: CASSVSRTDTQYF
CDR3nt: TGTGCCAGCAGCGTAAGCCGCACAGATACGCAGTATTTT

j_gene: TRBJ2-7
abundance: NA
d_gene: TRBD1
v_gene: TRBV9
CDR3aa: CASSAQQGYEQYF
CDR3nt: TGTGCCAGCAGCGCACAACAGGGGTACGAGCAGTACTTC

j_gene: TRBJ1-2
abundance: NA
d_gene: NA
v_gene: TRBV19
CDR3aa: CASSTQQGPYGYTF
CDR3nt: TGTGCCAGTAGTACCCAACAGGGACCCTATGGCTACACCTTC

j_gene: TRBJ2-7
abundance: NA
d_gene: NA
v_gene: TRBV11-2
CDR3aa: CASSLDPEMSYEQYF
CDR3nt: TGTGCCAGCAGCTTAGATCCGGAGATGTCCTACGAGCAGTACTTC

j_gene: TRBJ1-2
abundance: NA
d_gene: TRBD1
v_gene: TRBV29-1
CDR3aa: CSVAQTGGGYGYTF
CDR3nt: TGCAGCGTAGCCCAGACAGGGGGCGGCTATGGCTACACCTTC

j_gene: TRBJ2-2
abundance: NA
d_gene: TRBD1
v_gene: TRBV11-2
CDR3aa: CASSLGTGAGELFF
CDR3nt: TGTGCCAGCAGCTTAGGGACAGGGGCCGGGGAGCTGTTTTTT

j_gene: TRBJ2-1
abundance: NA
d_gene: NA
v_gene: TRBV24-1
CDR3aa: CATSDPVRGSASEQFF
CDR3nt: TGTGCCACCAGTGATCCGGTCCGGGGCAGCGCCAGTGAGCAGTTCTTC

j_gene: TRBJ2-1
abundance: NA
d_gene: NA
v_gene: TRBV7-2
CDR3aa: CASSRGYNEQFF
CDR3nt: TGTGCCAGCAGCCGAGGTTACAATGAGCAGTTCTTC

j_gene: TRBJ1-3
abundance: once
d_gene: NA
v_gene: TRBV6-5
CDR3aa: CASSYGQLHGNTIYF
CDR3nt: TGTGCCAGCAGTTACGGACAGCTTCATGGAAACACCATATATTTT

j_gene: TRBJ1-5
abundance: NA
d_gene: NA
v_gene: TRBV6-5
CDR3aa: CASSPSGGGTITQHF
CDR3nt: TGTGCCAGCAGCCCGAGTGGGGGAGGTACAATTACCCAGCATTTT

j_gene: TRBJ2-3
abundance: NA
d_gene: NA
v_gene: TRBV7-2
CDR3aa: CASSFEGLGTQYF
CDR3nt: TGTGCCAGCAGCTTTGAGGGCTTAGGTACGCAGTATTTT

j_gene: TRBJ2-7
abundance: NA
d_gene: TRBD1
v_gene: TRBV6-2/TRBV6-3
CDR3aa: CASSIDRVLPYEQYF
CDR3nt: TGTGCCAGCAGTATAGACAGGGTCCTACCCTACGAGCAGTACTTC

j_gene: TRBJ2-5
abundance: NA
d_gene: TRBD1
v_gene: TRBV4-1
CDR3aa: CASSPPLDREETQYF
CDR3nt: TGCGCCAGCAGCCCTCCCCTGGACAGGGAAGAGACCCAGTACTTC

j_gene: TRBJ1-5
abundance: NA
d_gene: NA
v_gene: TRBV19
CDR3aa: CASRDTGFGNQPQHF
CDR3nt: TGTGCCAGTAGGGATACAGGGTTCGGGAATCAGCCCCAGCATTTT

j_gene: TRBJ1-5
abundance: NA
d_gene: NA
v_gene: TRBV12-3/TRBV12-4
CDR3aa: CASSVEGNQPQHF
CDR3nt: TGTGCCAGCAGTGTAGAGGGCAATCAGCCCCAGCATTTT

j_gene: TRBJ2-1
abundance: NA
d_gene: TRBD2
v_gene: TRBV6-5
CDR3aa: CASGGGPYKEQFF
CDR3nt: TGTGCGAGCGGGGGGGGCCCTTACAAAGAGCAGTTCTTC

j_gene: TRBJ2-5
abundance: NA
d_gene: NA
v_gene: TRBV18
CDR3aa: CASSLRQQETQYF
CDR3nt: TGTGCCAGCTCACTGAGACAACAAGAGACCCAGTACTTC

j_gene: TRBJ1-3
abundance: NA
d_gene: NA
v_gene: TRBV14
CDR3aa: CASSQTRGRPGNTIYF
CDR3nt: TGTGCCAGCAGCCAAACTAGGGGTCGGCCTGGAAACACCATATATTTT

j_gene: TRBJ2-3
abundance: NA
d_gene: NA
v_gene: TRBV10-2
CDR3aa: CASSEGGPRPTDTQYF
CDR3nt: TGCGCCAGCAGTGAGGGGGGCCCCAGACCTACAGATACGCAGTATTTT

j_gene: TRBJ2-7
abundance: NA
d_gene: NA
v_gene: TRBV27
CDR3aa: CASSYIQGGEQYF
CDR3nt: TGTGCCAGCAGTTATATACAGGGAGGCGAGCAGTACTTC

j_gene: TRBJ2-2
abundance: NA
d_gene: TRBD2
v_gene: TRBV2
CDR3aa: CASSKGLAGAGELFF
CDR3nt: TGTGCCAGCAGCAAGGGACTAGCGGGGGCCGGGGAGCTGTTTTTT

j_gene: TRBJ2-7
abundance: NA
d_gene: TRBD2
v_gene: TRBV4-3
CDR3aa: CASSAGREVYEQYF
CDR3nt: TGCGCCAGCAGCGCGGGGCGGGAGGTCTACGAGCAGTACTTC

j_gene: TRBJ1-1
abundance: NA
d_gene: NA
v_gene: TRBV5-6
CDR3aa: CASSLAGDHDTEAFF
CDR3nt: TGTGCCAGCAGCTTGGCGGGGGATCACGACACTGAAGCTTTCTTT